Reported below is one TCR beta chain. The sample has other DNA sequences that encode this CDR3 too. This sample is part of a study of shared clonotypes between healthy human individuals. TCRdb keeps only in-frame clones here, not all; method: immunoSEQ multiplex PCR. This table has approximately 740,000 clones, 74% appearing once. This receptor was taken from a woman in her 30s in good health. The sequenced material came from memory CD4+ T cells sorted from blood. Subset in this sample: CD45RA-negative fraction.

CDR3 nucleotides: TGTGCCAGCAGTACCACAGATACGCAGTATTTT. It is translated as CASSTTDTQYF. This chain uses TRBV6-6 with TRBJ2-3; D unclear. In germline, CDR1 is MNHNY, CDR2 SVGAGI (reference sequence). There are 11 residues in the CDR3. The V gene lost 5 bases and the J gene lost 2 bases, with 2 bases spanning the gap.